The text below deals with one T cell receptor (beta chain). What antigen it recognizes has not been identified. No qualities accompany the bases; no much larger clone lies one base away. This sample stems from a study of T cell repertoires in cytomegalovirus infection (dated by TCRdb to between 2019 and 2020). Background on the whole study: The peptide stimulations were aimed at well-studied HLA-B-restricted epitopes as well as recently identified HLA-C-restricted CMV epitopes, whose presentation resists viral immunomodulation. The HLA type of each donor mattered for the analysis, because public TCR beta signatures pointed to carriage of CMV infection along with the matching HLA type.

Sequences MNHEY (CDR1) and SVGEGT (CDR2) are obtained from the germline V gene. The junction shows trimming of 4 bases on V and 0 bases on J, and the gene matches do not reach 7 bases of it. Including the terminal cysteine and phenylalanine, the CDR3 comprises 16 residues. The retained sequence is limited to the CDR3, 48 bases, with the frame set at the first base. The research as a whole found: In both this cohort and an independent roughly 360-donor cohort, the cumulative frequency of public TCR beta family members distinguished carriers of CMV infection plus the relevant HLA type. The ex vivo response was dominated by HLA-C-restricted CMV-specific TCR beta clonotypes, which also provided the single most frequent clonotype in two of eight donors.

Explained via the paper, the treatment or condition label denotes: in vitro stimulation with specific CMV peptide epitopes to enrich CMV-specific T cells. TCRdb shows the sequencer as Illumina HiSeq 1500. The public reads were quality trimmed at Q25 with fastp and then assembled into clones with MiXCR by TCRdb, keeping productive beta chains. Every CDR3 protein is listed once, alongside the most common genes and DNA of its rows. The sample table holds about 500,000 distinct CDR3 sequences, of which about 33% were seen once. The ten largest account for 15% to 20% of the sample. This receptor was identified in a human donor in good health (CMV status not recorded). Some clones in this sample may be carry-over from other donors' samples. Material: cultured PBMCs, obtained from culture after CMV antigen stimulation. The chain uses TRBV6-2 or TRBV6-3 and TRBJ1-1; 8 junctional bases match TRBD1. For the CDR3, the sequence is CASSSGQAFMNTEAFF. The DNA reads as follows: TGTGCCAGCAGTTCGGGACAGGCCTTCATGAACACTGAAGCTTTCTTT.